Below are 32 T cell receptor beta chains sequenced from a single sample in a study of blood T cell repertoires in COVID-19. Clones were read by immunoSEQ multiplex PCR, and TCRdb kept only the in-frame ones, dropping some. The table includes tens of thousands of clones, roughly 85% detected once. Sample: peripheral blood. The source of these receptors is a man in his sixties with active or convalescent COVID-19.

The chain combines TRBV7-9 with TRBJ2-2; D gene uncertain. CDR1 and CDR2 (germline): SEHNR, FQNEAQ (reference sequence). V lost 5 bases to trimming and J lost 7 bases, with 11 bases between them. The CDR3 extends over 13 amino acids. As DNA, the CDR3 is TGTGCCAGCAGCACTTCGTCGAGCGGGGAGCTGTTTTTT. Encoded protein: CASSTSSSGELFF.

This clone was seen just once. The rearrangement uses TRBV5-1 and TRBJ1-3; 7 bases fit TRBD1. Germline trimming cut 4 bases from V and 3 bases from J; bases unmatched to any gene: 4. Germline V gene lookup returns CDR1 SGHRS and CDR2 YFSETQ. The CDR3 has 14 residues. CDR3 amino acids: CASSPDRNGNTIYF. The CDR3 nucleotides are TGCGCCAGCAGCCCGGACAGGAATGGAAACACCATATATTTT.

The chain's CDR3 is CASSRDRDYEQFF. The CDR3 DNA follows: TGTGCCAGCAGCAGGGACAGGGACTATGAGCAGTTCTTC. The rearrangement links TRBV11-2 to TRBJ2-1, with TRBD1 identical over 9 bases. The CDR3 has 13 amino acids. CDR1 is SGHAT, CDR2 FQNNGV, per germline. Trimming took 5 bases from V and 8 from J; bases not matched to a gene: 4. The full variable domain, in which reference TRBV11-2 and TRBJ2-1 provide the parts outside the CDR3, is EAGVAQSPRYKIIEKRQSVAFWCNPISGHATLYWYQQILGQGPKLLIQFQNNGVVDDSQLPKDRFSAERLKGVDSTLKIQPAKLEDSAVYLCASSRDRDYEQFFGPGTRLTVL.

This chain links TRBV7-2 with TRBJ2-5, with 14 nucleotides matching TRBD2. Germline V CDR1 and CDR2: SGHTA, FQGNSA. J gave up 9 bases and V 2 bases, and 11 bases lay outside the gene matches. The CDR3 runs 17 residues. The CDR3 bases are TGTGCCAGCAGCTTACGGGCGACTAGCGGGGGGGAACAGGCCCAGTACTTC. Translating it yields CASSLRATSGGEQAQYF.

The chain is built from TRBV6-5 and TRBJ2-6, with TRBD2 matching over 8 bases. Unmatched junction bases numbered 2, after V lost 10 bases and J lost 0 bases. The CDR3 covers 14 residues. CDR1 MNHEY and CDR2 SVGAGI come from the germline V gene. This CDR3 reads CATGGGSGANVLTF. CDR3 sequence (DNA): TGTGCCACCGGGGGGGGCTCTGGGGCCAACGTCCTGACTTTC.

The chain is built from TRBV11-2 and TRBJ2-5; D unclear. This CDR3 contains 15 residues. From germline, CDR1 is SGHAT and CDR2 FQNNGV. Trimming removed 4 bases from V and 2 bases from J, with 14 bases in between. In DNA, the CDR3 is TGTGCCAGCAGCTCCCTTATGTGGGCACAAGAGACCCAGTACTTC. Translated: CASSSLMWAQETQYF.

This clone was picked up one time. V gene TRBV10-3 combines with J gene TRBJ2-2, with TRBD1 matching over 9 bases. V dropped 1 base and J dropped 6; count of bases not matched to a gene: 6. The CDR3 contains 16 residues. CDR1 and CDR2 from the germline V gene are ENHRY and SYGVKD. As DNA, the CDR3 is TGTGCCATCAGTGAGTTTGGGACAGGGACGGCCGGGGAGCTGTTTTTT. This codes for CAISEFGTGTAGELFF.

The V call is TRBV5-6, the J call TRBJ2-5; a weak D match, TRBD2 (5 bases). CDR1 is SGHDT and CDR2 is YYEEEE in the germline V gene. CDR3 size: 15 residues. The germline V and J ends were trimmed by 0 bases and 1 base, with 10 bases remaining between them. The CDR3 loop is CASSLGRSAQETQYF. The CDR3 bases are TGTGCCAGCAGCTTGGGGAGGTCAGCCCAAGAGACCCAGTACTTC.

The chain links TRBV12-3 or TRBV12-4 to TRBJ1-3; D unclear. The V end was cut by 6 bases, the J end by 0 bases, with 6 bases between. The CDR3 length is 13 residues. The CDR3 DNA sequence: TGTGCCAGCAGGCGGAGCTCTGGAAACACCATATATTTT. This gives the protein CASRRSSGNTIYF.

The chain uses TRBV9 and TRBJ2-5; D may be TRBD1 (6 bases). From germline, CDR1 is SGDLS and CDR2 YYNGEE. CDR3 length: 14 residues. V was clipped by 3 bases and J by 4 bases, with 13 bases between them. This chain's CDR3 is CASSGIQGRETQYF. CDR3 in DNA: TGTGCCAGCAGCGGCATACAGGGCCGAGAGACCCAGTACTTC.

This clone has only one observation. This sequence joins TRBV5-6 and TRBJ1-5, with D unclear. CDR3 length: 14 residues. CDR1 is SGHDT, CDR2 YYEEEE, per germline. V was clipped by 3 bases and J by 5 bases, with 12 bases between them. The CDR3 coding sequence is TGTGCCAGCAGCTCTGGCAGGTTTGATCAGCCCCAGCATTTT. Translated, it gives CASSSGRFDQPQHF.

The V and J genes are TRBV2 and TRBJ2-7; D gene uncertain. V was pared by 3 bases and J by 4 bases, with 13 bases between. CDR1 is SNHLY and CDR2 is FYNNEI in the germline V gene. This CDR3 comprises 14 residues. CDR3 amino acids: CASSDGVKRYEQYF. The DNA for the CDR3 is TGTGCCAGCAGTGATGGAGTCAAAAGGTACGAGCAGTACTTC.

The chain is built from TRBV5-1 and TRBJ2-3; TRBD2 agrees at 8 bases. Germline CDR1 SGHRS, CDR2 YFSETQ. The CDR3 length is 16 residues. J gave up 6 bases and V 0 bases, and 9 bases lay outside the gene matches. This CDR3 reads CASSLGTGTRGDTQYF. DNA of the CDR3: TGCGCCAGCAGCTTGGGAACCGGGACTAGAGGGGATACGCAGTATTTT. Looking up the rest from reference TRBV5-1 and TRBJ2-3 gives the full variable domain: KAGVTQTPRYLIKTRGQQVTLSCSPISGHRSVSWYQQTPGQGLQFLFEYFSETQRNKGNFPGRFSGRQFSNSRSEMNVSTLELGDSALYLCASSLGTGTRGDTQYFGPGTRLTVL.

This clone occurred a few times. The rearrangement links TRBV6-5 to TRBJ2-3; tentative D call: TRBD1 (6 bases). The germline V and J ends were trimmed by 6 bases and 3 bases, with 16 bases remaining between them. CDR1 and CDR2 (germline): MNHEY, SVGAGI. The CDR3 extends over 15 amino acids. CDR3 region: CASRGQGGRTDTQYF. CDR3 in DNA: TGTGCCAGCAGGGGGCAAGGGGGTAGAACAGATACGCAGTATTTT.

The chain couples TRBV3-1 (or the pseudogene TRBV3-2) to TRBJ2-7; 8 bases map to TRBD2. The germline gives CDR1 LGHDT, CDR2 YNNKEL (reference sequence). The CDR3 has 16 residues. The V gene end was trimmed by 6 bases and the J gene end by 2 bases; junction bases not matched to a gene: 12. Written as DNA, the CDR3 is TGTGCCAGCAGTCAGGTGACTAGCGCCTTTACCTACGAGCAGTACTTC. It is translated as CASSQVTSAFTYEQYF.

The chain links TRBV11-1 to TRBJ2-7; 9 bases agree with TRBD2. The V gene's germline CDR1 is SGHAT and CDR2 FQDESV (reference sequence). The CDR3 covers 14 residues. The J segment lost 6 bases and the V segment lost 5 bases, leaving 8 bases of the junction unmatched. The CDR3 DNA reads TGTGCCAGCAGCCGCGGGGGGGCCCGATCCGAGCAGTACTTC. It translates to CASSRGGARSEQYF.

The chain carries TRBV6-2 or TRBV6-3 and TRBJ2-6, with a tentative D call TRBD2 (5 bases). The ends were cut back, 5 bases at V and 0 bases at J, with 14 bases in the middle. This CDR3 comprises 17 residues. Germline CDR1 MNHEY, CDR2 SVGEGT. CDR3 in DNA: TGTGCCAGCAGTATCCCTCCGCGGGTCTCTGGGGCCAACGTCCTGACTTTC. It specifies CASSIPPRVSGANVLTF.

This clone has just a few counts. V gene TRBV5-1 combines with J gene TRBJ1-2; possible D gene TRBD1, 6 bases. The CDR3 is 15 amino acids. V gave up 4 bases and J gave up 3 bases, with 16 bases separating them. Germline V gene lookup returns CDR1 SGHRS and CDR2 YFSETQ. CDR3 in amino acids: CASSLNSGEDYGYTF. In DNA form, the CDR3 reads TGCGCCAGCAGCCTGAATTCAGGGGAAGACTATGGCTACACCTTC.

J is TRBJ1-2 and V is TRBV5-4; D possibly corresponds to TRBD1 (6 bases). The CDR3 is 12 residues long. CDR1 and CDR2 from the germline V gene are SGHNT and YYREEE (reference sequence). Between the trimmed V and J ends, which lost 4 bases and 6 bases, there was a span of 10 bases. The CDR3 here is CASSPTGNGYTF. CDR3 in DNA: TGTGCCAGCAGCCCTACAGGGAATGGCTACACCTTC.

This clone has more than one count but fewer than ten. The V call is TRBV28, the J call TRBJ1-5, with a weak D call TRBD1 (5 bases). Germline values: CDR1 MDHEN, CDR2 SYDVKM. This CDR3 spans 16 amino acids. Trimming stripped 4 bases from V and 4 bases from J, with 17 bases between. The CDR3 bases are TGTGCCAGCAGTTCATCAGGGTCCCCGAGGAATCAGCCCCAGCATTTT. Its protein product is CASSSSGSPRNQPQHF.

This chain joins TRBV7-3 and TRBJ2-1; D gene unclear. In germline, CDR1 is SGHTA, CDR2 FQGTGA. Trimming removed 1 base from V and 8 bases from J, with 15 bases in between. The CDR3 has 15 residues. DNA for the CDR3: TGTGCCAGCAGCTTAATCGGGTCCCAATGGGATGAGCAGTTCTTC. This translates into CASSLIGSQWDEQFF.

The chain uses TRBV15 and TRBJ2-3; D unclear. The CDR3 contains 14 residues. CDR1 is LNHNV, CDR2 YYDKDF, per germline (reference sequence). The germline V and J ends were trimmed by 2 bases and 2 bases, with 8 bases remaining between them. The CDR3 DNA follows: TGTGCCACCAGCAGACAAGCCCCCACAGATACGCAGTATTTT. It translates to CATSRQAPTDTQYF.

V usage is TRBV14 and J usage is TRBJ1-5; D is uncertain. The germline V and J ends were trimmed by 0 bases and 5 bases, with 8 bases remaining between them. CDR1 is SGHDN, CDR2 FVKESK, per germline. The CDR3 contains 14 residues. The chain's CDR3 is CASSQDISDQPQHF. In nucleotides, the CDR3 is TGTGCCAGCAGCCAAGATATCTCAGATCAGCCCCAGCATTTT.

The CDR3 region is CASSIGNYEQYF. CDR3 in DNA: TGTGCCAGTAGTATCGGGAACTACGAGCAGTACTTC. This chain uses TRBV19 with TRBJ2-7; tentatively, D is TRBD2 (5 bases). Germline V lookup: CDR1 LNHDA, CDR2 SQIVND (reference sequence). The CDR3 has 12 amino acids. V was cut by 3 bases and J by 3 bases, with 6 bases left in between.

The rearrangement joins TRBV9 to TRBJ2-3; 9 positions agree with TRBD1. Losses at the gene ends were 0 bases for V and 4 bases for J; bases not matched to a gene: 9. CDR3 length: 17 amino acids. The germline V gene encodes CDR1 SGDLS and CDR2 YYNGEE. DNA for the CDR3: TGTGCCAGCAGCGTAGTCGAGGGGACAGGGATGGCAGATACGCAGTATTTT. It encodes CASSVVEGTGMADTQYF.

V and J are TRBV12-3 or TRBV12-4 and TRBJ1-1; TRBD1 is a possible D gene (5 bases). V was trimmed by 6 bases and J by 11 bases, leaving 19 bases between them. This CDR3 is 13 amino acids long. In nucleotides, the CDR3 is TGTGCCAGCAGCGACAGCTACTTAGCTTTGGCTTTCTTT. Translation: CASSDSYLALAFF.

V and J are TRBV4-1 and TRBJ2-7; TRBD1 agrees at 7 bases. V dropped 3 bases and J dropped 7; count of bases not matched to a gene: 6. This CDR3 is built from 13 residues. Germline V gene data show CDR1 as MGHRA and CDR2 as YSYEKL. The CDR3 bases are TGCGCCAGCAGCCAGGGGACAGCTAAAGAGCAGTACTTC. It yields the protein CASSQGTAKEQYF.

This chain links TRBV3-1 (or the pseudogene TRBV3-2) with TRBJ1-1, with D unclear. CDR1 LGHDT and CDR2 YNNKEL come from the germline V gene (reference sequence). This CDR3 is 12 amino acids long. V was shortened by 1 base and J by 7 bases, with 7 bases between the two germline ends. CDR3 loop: CASSQGRGEAFF. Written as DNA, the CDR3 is TGTGCCAGCAGCCAAGGCAGAGGTGAAGCTTTCTTT.

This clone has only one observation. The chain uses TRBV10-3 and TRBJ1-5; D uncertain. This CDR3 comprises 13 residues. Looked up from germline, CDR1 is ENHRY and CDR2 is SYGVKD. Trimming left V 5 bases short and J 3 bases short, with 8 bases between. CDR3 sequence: CAISPSVNQPQHF. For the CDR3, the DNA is TGTGCCATCAGTCCCAGTGTCAATCAGCCCCAGCATTTT.

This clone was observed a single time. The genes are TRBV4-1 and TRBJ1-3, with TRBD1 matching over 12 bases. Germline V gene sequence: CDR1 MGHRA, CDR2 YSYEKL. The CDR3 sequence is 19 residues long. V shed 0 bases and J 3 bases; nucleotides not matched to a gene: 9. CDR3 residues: CASSQDNSGTGGVGNTIYF. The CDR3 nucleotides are TGCGCCAGCAGCCAAGACAATTCCGGGACAGGGGGCGTTGGAAACACCATATATTTT.

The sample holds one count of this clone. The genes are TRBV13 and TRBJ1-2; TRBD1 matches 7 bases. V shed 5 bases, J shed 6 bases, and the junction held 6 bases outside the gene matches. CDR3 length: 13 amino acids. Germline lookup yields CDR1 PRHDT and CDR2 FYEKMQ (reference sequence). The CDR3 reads CASSLRGINGYTF. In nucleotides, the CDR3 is TGTGCCAGCAGCCTCAGGGGGATCAATGGCTACACCTTC.

The CDR3 region has the DNA TGTGCCAGCGGACAGGGTGGAGACACCGGGGAGCTGTTTTTT. This codes for CASGQGGDTGELFF. This chain joins TRBV2 and TRBJ2-2; 8 nucleotides align to TRBD1. The V gene's germline CDR1 is SNHLY and CDR2 FYNNEI. V lost 8 bases, J lost 3 bases, and 5 bases stayed unmatched. The CDR3 loop spans 14 amino acids.